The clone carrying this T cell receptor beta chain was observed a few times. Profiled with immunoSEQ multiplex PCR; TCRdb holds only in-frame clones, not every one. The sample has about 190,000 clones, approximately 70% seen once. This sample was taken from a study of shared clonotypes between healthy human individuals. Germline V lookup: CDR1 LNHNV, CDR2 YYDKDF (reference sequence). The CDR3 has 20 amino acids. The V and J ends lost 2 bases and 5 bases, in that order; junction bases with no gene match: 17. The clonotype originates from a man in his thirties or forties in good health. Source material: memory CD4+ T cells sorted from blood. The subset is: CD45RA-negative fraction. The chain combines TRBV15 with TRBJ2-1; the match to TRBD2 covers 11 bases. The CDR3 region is CATSRLRQRVAGGTHNEQFF. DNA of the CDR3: TGTGCCACCAGCAGACTTAGACAGCGAGTAGCGGGAGGGACCCACAATGAGCAGTTCTTC.